The rows below give T cell receptor beta chains drawn from one sample of a study of T cells after yellow fever vaccination. TCRdb re-derived calls from the 5' RACE reads in MiXCR, one entry per CDR3 protein. Of more than 65,000 distinct CDR3 sequences in the sample, more than 5.5% were seen once. The material sequenced was CD8+ T cells sorted from PBMCs, taken more than 8 days after the first yellow fever vaccination. The receptors were sampled from a man between 18 and 29 years old who received the YFV17D yellow fever vaccine. Each CDR3 is given with its conserved first and last residue. D genes are given only for firm matches. The size of a clone is reported for some rows only, either as once, few or many, or as a class for expanded clones.

>TRBD1|TRBJ2-7|TRBV7-8|-
CASSLGTGASYEQYF
TGTGCCAGCAGCTTAGGGACAGGGGCATCCTACGAGCAGTACTTC
>-|TRBJ2-5|TRBV3-1|-
CASSQPRGETQYF
TGTGCCAGCAGCCAACCTAGAGGGGAGACCCAGTACTTC
>-|TRBJ1-4|TRBV7-9|-
CASSLGGSDRKLFF
TGTGCCAGCAGCTTAGGGGGGTCTGACAGAAAACTGTTTTTT
>-|TRBJ1-3|TRBV9|few
CASRSGNTIYF
TGTGCCAGCAGGTCTGGAAACACCATATATTTT
>-|TRBJ2-3|TRBV28|many
CASSLGGPTQYF
TGTGCCAGCAGTTTGGGGGGTCCTACGCAGTATTTT
>-|TRBJ2-7|TRBV4-2|-
CASSQAGPNYEQYF
TGTGCCAGCAGCCAAGCCGGGCCGAACTACGAGCAGTACTTC
>-|TRBJ2-1|TRBV7-9|-
CASSAGGRQKFF
TGTGCCAGCAGCGCTGGGGGCAGGCAGAAGTTCTTC
>-|TRBJ1-6|TRBV3-1|many
CASSQETGWVHF
TGTGCCAGCAGCCAGGAGACAGGATGGGTTCACTTT
>TRBD2|TRBJ2-4|TRBV24-1|many
CAHRRGEEAKNIQYF
TGTGCCCATAGGCGGGGGGAAGAAGCCAAAAACATTCAGTACTTC
>TRBD1|TRBJ1-1|TRBV4-1|many
CASSPLLWTGLTEAFF
TGCGCCAGCAGCCCACTATTGTGGACAGGGCTCACTGAAGCTTTCTTT
>TRBD2|TRBJ2-3|TRBV20-1|many
CSARGLAASTDTQYF
TGCAGTGCTAGGGGACTAGCGGCGTCCACAGATACGCAGTATTTT
>-|TRBJ1-2|TRBV7-2|-
CASSFISSYGYTF
TGTGCCAGCAGCTTTATCAGTTCCTATGGCTACACCTTC
>TRBD2|TRBJ2-7|TRBV10-2|many
CASQTSGSYEQYF
TGCGCCAGTCAGACTAGCGGCTCCTACGAGCAGTACTTC
>-|TRBJ2-1|TRBV7-9|few
CASSFNPRSYNEQFF
TGTGCCAGCAGCTTCAACCCACGCTCCTACAATGAGCAGTTCTTC
>TRBD1|TRBJ2-3|TRBV6-2/TRBV6-3|-
CASSYSGQQMATDTQYF
TGTGCCAGCAGTTACTCGGGACAGCAAATGGCGACAGATACGCAGTATTTT
>-|TRBJ1-5|TRBV5-4|-
CAWTASNQPQHF
TGTGCCTGGACAGCCTCCAATCAGCCCCAGCATTTT
>-|TRBJ2-5|TRBV6-2/TRBV6-3|few
CASSLGRTQETQYF
TGTGCCAGCAGCCTGGGACGGACCCAAGAGACCCAGTACTTC
>TRBD2|TRBJ2-3|TRBV24-1|many
CATSGSGLAGDPSTDTQYF
TGTGCCACCAGTGGATCGGGACTAGCGGGGGACCCTAGCACAGATACGCAGTATTTT
>-|TRBJ2-1|TRBV11-3|-
CASSLRGSNEQFF
TGTGCCAGCAGCTTACGAGGGTCCAATGAGCAGTTCTTC
>TRBD1|TRBJ2-5|TRBV4-1|few
CASSQEGTGQETQYF
TGCGCCAGCAGCCAAGAGGGGACAGGCCAAGAGACCCAGTACTTC
>-|TRBJ1-2|TRBV5-1|-
CASSSTSRNGYTF
TGCGCCAGCAGCTCCACTTCGAGGAATGGCTACACCTTC
>TRBD1|TRBJ1-3|TRBV4-3|few
CASSLGTDKGNTIYF
TGCGCCAGCAGCCTCGGGACAGACAAGGGAAACACCATATATTTT
>-|TRBJ2-2|TRBV5-1|many
CASSLEQGQTGELFF
TGCGCCAGCAGCTTGGAACAGGGCCAAACCGGGGAGCTGTTTTTT
>TRBD1|TRBJ2-1|TRBV7-9|-
CASSLGGTGTEQFF
TGTGCCAGCAGCTTAGGGGGGACAGGGACTGAGCAGTTCTTC
>-|TRBJ1-6|TRBV4-1|many
CASSQDALSSYNSPLHF
TGCGCCAGCAGCCAAGATGCCTTGAGCTCCTATAATTCACCCCTCCACTTT
>-|TRBJ2-4|TRBV6-1|-
CASSPTPGSRAIQYF
TGTGCCAGCAGCCCCACCCCAGGATCGCGGGCAATTCAGTACTTC
>TRBD1|TRBJ2-3|TRBV28|-
CASSSQGALGTDTQYF
TGTGCCAGCAGTTCCCAGGGGGCTTTGGGCACAGATACGCAGTATTTT
>TRBD1|TRBJ2-2|TRBV12-3/TRBV12-4|many
CASSLPDRVPGELFF
TGTGCCAGCAGCCTCCCTGACAGGGTCCCCGGGGAGCTGTTTTTT